This TCR beta chain was sequenced during a study of blood T cell repertoires in COVID-19. Study context: There were acute and convalescent COVID-19 samples, and they came from the United States, Italy and Spain. From T cells, B-cell-depleted T cells, or PBMCs came the material, which was cDNA or gDNA.

CDR3 length: 17 residues. The V segment lost 4 bases and the J segment 4 bases; nucleotides outside the gene matches: 12. CDR1 is SGHVS, CDR2 FNYEAQ, per germline. As handled by the study authors: Nucleated cell counts were estimated from reference gene primer amplification. Sequenced by immunoSEQ multiplex PCR; TCRdb stores in-frame clones only, minus some. The V and J calls and the clone size are those of that table, but D and trimming were determined from the DNA. The sample contains 650,000 to 800,000 clones, approximately 90% of which appear only once. This clonotype was sampled from a woman younger than 35 with acute or convalescent COVID-19. Sequencing was carried out using peripheral blood. The genes are TRBV7-6 and TRBJ2-3; TRBD2 matches 9 bases. Here the CDR3 DNA reads TGTGCCAGCAGCTGGGTAGGAGGACTAGCGTCCTCAGATACGCAGTATTTT. This translates into CASSWVGGLASSDTQYF.